This TCR beta chain was captured by sequencing in a study of T and B cells in COVID-19 patients. Whole-study results and caveats: Patients with COVID-19 reportedly showed strongly skewed T cell receptor beta variable and joining gene usage. Blood from mildly ill patients while symptomatic, and early samples from severe cases, were scarce. Exclusive to the recovered cohort were approximately 2,300 TCR clusters, about 33 of them with low generation probability.

The V end was cut by 5 bases, the J end by 2 bases, with 12 bases between. Germline CDR1 and CDR2: ENHRY and SYGVKD. The CDR3 consists of 14 residues. BIOMED2 TRB-A/B primer pools were used in multiplex TRB PCR. TCRdb redid the calling of the multiplex PCR reads with MiXCR, one entry per CDR3 protein. The sample contains approximately 9,100 distinct CDR3 sequences, approximately 30% of which appear only once. From blood, about 230-500 ng of genomic DNA served as TRB template. This clonotype has only a few counts. Its antigen is currently unknown. Source material: blood. This receptor was obtained from a human donor who had recovered from COVID-19. The rearrangement links TRBV10-3 to TRBJ1-2; D remains ambiguous. CDR3 bases: TGTGCCATCAGTCCCTCGACGGAAAACTATGGCTACACCTTC. It is translated as CAISPSTENYGYTF.